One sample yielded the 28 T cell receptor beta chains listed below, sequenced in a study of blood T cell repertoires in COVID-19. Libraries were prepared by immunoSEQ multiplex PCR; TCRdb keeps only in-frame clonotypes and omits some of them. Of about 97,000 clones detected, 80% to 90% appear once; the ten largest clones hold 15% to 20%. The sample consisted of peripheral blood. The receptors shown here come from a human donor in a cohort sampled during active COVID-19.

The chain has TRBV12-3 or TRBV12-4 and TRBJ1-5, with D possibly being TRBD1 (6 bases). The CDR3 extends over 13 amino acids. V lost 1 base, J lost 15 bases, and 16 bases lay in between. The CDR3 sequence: CASSLVGTPHRHF. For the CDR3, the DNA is TGTGCCAGCAGTTTAGTTGGGACACCCCACCGGCATTTT.

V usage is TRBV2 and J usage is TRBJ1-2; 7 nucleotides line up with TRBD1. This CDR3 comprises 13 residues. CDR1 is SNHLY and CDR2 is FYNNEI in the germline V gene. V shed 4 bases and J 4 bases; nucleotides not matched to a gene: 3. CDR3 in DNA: TGTGCCAGCAGTGTTGGACAGGTCTATGGCTACACCTTC. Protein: CASSVGQVYGYTF. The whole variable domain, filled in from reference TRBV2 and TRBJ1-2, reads EPEVTQTPSHQVTQMGQEVILRCVPISNHLYFYWYRQILGQKVEFLVSFYNNEISEKSEIFDDQFSVERPDGSNFTLKIRSTKLEDSAMYFCASSVGQVYGYTFGSGTRLTVV.

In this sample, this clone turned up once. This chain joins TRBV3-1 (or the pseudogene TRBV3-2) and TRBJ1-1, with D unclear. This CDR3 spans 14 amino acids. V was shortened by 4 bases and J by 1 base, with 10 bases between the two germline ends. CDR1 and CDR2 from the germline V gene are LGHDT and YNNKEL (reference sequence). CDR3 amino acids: CASSLEVTNTEAFF. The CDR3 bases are TGTGCCAGCAGCCTCGAGGTCACGAACACTGAAGCTTTCTTT.

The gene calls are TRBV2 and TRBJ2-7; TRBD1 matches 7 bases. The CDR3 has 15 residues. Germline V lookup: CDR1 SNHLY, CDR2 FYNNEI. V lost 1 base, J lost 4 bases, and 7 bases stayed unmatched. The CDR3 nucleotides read TGTGCCAGCAGTGAAGTATGGGACAGACCATACGAGCAGTACTTC. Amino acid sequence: CASSEVWDRPYEQYF. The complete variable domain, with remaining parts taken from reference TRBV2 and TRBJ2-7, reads EPEVTQTPSHQVTQMGQEVILRCVPISNHLYFYWYRQILGQKVEFLVSFYNNEISEKSEIFDDQFSVERPDGSNFTLKIRSTKLEDSAMYFCASSEVWDRPYEQYFGPGTRLTVT.

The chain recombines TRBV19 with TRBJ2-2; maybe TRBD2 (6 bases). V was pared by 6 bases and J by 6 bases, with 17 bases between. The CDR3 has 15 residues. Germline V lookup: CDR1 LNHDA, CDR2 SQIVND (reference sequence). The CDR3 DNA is TGTGCCAGTAGGGACCAGGGCGGCGGGGCCGGGGAGCTGTTTTTT. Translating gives CASRDQGGGAGELFF.

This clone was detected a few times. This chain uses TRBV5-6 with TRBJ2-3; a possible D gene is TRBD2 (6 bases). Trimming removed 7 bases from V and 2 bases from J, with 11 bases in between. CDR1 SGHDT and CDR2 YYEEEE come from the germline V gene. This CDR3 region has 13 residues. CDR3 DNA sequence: TGTGCCAGCTCGGCGGGGTTCACAGATACGCAGTATTTT. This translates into CASSAGFTDTQYF.

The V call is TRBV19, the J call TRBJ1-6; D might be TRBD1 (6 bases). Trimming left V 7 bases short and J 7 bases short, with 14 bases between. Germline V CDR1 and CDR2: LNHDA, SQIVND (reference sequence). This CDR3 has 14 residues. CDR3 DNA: TGTGCCAGTACCGAGTGGACAGCGAATTCACCCCTCCACTTT. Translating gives CASTEWTANSPLHF.

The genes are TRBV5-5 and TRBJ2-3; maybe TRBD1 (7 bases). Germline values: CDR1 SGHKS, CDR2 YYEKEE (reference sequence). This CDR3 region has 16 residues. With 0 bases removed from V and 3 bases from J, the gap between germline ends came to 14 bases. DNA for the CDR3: TGTGCCAGCAGCTTGGGGGCAGGGGGAGGAACAGATACGCAGTATTTT. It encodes CASSLGAGGGTDTQYF.

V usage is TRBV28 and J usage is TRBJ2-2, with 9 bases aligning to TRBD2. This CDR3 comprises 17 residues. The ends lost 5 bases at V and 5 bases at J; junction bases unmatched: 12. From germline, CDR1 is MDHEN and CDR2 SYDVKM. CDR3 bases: TGTGCCAGCAGTCCCCCGCTGTTAGCGGGAGCTACCGGGGAGCTGTTTTTT. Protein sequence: CASSPPLLAGATGELFF.

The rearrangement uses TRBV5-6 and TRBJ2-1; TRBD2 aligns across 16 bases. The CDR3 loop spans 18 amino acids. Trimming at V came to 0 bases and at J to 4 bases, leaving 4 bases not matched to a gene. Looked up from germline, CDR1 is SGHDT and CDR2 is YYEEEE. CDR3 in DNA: TGTGCCAGCAGCTTGGCGGGACTAGCGGGAGGGGGGTACAATGAGCAGTTCTTC. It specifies CASSLAGLAGGGYNEQFF.

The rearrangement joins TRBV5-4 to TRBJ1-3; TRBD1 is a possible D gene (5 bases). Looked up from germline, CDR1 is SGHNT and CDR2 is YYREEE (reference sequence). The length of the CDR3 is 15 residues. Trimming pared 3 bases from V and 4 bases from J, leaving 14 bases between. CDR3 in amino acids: CASSWADKPGNTIYF. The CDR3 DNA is TGTGCCAGCAGCTGGGCGGACAAACCCGGAAACACCATATATTTT.

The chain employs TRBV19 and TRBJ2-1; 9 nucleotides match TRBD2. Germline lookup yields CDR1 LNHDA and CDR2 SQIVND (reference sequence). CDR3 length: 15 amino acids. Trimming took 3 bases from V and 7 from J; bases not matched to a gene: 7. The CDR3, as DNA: TGTGCCAGTAGTATGGCGGGAGGGCCGCGTAATGAGCAGTTCTTC. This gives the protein CASSMAGGPRNEQFF.

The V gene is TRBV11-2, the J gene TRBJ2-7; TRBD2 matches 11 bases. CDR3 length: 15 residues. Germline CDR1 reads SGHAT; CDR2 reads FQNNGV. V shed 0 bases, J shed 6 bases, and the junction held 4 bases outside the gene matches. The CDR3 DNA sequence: TGTGCCAGCAGCTTAGATAGCGGGAGGGCCCTCGAGCAGTACTTC. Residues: CASSLDSGRALEQYF.

The chain's CDR3 is CSVGTQSYEQYF. The CDR3, as DNA: TGCAGCGTTGGGACTCAATCCTACGAGCAGTACTTC. The chain combines TRBV29-1 with TRBJ2-7; maybe TRBD2 (5 bases). The CDR3 has 12 amino acids. Germline lookup yields CDR1 SQVTM and CDR2 ANQGSEA. Trimming pared 4 bases from V and 1 base from J, leaving 8 bases between.

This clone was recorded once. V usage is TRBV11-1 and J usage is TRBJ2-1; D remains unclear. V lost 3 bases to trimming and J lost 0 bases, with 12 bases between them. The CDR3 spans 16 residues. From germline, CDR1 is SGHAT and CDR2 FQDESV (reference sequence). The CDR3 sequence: CASSFAARSSYNEQFF. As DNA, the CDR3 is TGTGCCAGCAGCTTTGCCGCTCGGAGCTCCTACAATGAGCAGTTCTTC.

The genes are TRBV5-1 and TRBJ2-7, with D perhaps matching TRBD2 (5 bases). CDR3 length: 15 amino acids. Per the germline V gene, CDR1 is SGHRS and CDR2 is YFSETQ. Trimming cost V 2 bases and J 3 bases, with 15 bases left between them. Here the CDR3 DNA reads TGCGCCAGCAGCTTAACTCCGGGGAGCTACTACGAGCAGTACTTC. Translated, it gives CASSLTPGSYYEQYF.

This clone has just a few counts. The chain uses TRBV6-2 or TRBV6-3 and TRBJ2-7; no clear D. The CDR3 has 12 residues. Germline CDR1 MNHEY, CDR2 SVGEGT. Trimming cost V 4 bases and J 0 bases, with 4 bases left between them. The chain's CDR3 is CASSFSSYEQYF. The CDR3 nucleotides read TGTGCCAGCAGTTTCAGCTCCTACGAGCAGTACTTC.

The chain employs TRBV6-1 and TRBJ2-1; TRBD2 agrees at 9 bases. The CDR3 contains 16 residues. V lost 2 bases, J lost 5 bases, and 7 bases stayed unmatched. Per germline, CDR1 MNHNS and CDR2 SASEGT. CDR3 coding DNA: TGTGCCAGCAGTGAATTTCCTAGCGGGGCTGACAATGAGCAGTTCTTC. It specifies CASSEFPSGADNEQFF.

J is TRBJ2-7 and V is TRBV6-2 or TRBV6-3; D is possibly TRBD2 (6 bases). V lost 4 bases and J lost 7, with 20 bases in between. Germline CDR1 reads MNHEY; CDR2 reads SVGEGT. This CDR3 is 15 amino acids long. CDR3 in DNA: TGTGCCAGCAGTTCATGGGACTCATTATCGAATGAGCAGTACTTC. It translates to CASSSWDSLSNEQYF.

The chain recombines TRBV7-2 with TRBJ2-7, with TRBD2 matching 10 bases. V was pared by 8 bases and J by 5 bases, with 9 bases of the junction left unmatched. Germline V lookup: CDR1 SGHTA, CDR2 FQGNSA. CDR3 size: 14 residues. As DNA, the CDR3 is TGTGCCAGCGTAGCTACTAGCGGGATGAACGAGCAGTACTTC. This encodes CASVATSGMNEQYF. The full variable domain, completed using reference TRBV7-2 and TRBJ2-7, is GAGVSQSPSNKVTEKGKDVELRCDPISGHTALYWYRQSLGQGLEFLIYFQGNSAPDKSGLPSDRFSAERTGGSVSTLTIQRTQQEDSAVYLCASVATSGMNEQYFGPGTRLTVT.

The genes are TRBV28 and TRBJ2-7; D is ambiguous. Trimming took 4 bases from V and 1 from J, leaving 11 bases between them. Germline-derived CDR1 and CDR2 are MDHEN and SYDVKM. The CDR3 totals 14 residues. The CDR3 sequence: CASSYPTFSYEQYF. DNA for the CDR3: TGTGCCAGCAGTTACCCGACATTTTCCTACGAGCAGTACTTC. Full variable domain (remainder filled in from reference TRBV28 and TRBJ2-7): DVKVTQSSRYLVKRTGEKVFLECVQDMDHENMFWYRQDPGLGLRLIYFSYDVKMKEKGDIPEGYSVSREKKERFSLILESASTNQTSMYLCASSYPTFSYEQYFGPGTRLTVT.

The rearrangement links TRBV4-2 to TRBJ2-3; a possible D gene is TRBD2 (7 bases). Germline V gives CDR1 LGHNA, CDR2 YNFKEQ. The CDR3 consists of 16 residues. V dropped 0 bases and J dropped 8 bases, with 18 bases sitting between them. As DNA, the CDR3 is TGTGCCAGCAGCCAAGAAGGGGGGGTCCTAGGTGGTACGCAGTATTTT. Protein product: CASSQEGGVLGGTQYF.

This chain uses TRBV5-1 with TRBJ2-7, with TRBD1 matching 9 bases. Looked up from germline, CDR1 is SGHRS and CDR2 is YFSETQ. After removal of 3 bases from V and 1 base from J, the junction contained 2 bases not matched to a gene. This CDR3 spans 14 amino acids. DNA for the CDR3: TGCGCCAGCAGCTCCGGGACAGGGTCCTACGAGCAGTACTTC. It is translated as CASSSGTGSYEQYF.

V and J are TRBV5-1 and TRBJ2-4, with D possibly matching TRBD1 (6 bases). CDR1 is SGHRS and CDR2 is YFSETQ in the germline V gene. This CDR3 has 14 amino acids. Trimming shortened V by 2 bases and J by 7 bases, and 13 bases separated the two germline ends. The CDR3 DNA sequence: TGCGCCAGCAGCTTAGGACAGACGGGGAACATTCAGTACTTC. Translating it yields CASSLGQTGNIQYF.

CDR3 sequence: CASKAGGQIAFNEQFF. In DNA form, the CDR3 reads TGCGCCAGCAAAGCGGGGGGCCAGATTGCTTTTAATGAGCAGTTCTTC. The chain employs TRBV10-2 and TRBJ2-1, with TRBD2 matching over 9 bases. V was pared by 7 bases and J by 7 bases, with 14 bases of the junction left unmatched. CDR3 length equals 16 residues. In germline, CDR1 is WSHSY, CDR2 SAAADI.

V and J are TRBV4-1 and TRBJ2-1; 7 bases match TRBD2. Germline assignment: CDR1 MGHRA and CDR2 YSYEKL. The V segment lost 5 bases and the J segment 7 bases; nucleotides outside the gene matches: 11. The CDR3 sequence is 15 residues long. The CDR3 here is CASSTLRENRNEQFF. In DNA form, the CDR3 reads TGCGCCAGCAGCACCCTGCGGGAGAATAGAAATGAGCAGTTCTTC.

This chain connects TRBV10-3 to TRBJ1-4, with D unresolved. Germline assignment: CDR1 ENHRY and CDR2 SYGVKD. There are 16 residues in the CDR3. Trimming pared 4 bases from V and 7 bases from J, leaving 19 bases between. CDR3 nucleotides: TGTGCCATCAGTGCCTCGGAGGGAGGGCTCGGTGAAAAACTGTTTTTT. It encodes CAISASEGGLGEKLFF.

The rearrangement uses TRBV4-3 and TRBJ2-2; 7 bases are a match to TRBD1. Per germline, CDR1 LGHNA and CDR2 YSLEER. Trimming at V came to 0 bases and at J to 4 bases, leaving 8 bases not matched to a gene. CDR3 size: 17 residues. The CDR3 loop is CASSQEVGQAGTGELFF. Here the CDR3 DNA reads TGCGCCAGCAGCCAAGAGGTAGGACAGGCAGGCACCGGGGAGCTGTTTTTT.